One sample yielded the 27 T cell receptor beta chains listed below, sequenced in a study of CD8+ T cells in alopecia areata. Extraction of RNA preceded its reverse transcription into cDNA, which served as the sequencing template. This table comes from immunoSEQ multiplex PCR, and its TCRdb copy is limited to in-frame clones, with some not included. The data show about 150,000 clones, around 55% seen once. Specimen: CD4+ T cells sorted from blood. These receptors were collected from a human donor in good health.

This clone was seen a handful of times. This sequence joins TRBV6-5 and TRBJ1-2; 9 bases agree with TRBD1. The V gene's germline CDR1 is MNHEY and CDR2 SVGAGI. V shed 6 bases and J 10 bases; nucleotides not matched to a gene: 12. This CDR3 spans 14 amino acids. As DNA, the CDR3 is TGTGCCAGCAGCTTACCCGGGACAGGGTCAGTCTACACCTTC. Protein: CASSLPGTGSVYTF.

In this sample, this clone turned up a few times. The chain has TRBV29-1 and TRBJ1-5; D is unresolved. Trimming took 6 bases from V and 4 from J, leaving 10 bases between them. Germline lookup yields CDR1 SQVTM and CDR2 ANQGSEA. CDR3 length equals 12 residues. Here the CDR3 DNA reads TGCAGCGTCCAGATGGGGAATCAGCCCCAGCATTTT. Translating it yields CSVQMGNQPQHF.

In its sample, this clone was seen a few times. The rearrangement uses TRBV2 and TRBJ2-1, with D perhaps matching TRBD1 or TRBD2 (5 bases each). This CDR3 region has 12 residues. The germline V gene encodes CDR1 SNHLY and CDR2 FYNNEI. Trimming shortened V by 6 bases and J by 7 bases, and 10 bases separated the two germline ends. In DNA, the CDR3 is TGTGCCAGCAGAGGGGAGCTTAATGAGCAGTTCTTC. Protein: CASRGELNEQFF.

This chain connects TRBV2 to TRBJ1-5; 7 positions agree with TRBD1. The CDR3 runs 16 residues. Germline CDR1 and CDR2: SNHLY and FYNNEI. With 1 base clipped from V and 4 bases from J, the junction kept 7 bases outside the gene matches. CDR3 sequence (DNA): TGTGCCAGCAGTGAAGAGGGGGCTGTGAGGAATCAGCCCCAGCATTTT. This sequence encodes CASSEEGAVRNQPQHF.

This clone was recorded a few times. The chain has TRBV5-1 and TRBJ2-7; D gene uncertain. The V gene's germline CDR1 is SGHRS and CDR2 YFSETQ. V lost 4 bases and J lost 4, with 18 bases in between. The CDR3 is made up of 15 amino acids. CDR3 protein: CASSPTPALIYEQYF. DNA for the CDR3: TGCGCCAGCAGCCCGACACCGGCTTTGATATACGAGCAGTACTTC. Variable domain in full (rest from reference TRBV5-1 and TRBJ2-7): KAGVTQTPRYLIKTRGQQVTLSCSPISGHRSVSWYQQTPGQGLQFLFEYFSETQRNKGNFPGRFSGRQFSNSRSEMNVSTLELGDSALYLCASSPTPALIYEQYFGPGTRLTVT.

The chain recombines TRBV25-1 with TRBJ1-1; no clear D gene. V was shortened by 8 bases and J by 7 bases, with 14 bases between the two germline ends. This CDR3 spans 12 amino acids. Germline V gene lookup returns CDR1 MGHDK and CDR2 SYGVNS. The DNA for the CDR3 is TGTGCCAGCCGGAATTTCCACGGTGAAGCTTTCTTT. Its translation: CASRNFHGEAFF.

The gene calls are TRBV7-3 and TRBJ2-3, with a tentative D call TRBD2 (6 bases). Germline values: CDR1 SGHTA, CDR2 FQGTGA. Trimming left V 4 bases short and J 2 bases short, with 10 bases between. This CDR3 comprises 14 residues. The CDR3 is CASSSGLTTDTQYF. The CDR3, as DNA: TGTGCCAGCAGCTCGGGACTTACCACAGATACGCAGTATTTT.

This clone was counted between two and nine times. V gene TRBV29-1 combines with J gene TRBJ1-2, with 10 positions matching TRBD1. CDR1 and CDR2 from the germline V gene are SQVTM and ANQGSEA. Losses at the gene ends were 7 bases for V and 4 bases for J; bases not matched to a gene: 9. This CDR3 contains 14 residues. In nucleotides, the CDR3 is TGCAGCGCGTCGACCGGGACAGGGGCCTATGGCTACACCTTC. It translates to CSASTGTGAYGYTF. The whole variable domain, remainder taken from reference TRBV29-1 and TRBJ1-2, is SAVISQKPSRDICQRGTSLTIQCQVDSQVTMMFWYRQQPGQSLTLIATANQGSEATYESGFVIDKFPISRPNLTFSTLTVSNMSPEDSSIYLCSASTGTGAYGYTFGSGTRLTVV.

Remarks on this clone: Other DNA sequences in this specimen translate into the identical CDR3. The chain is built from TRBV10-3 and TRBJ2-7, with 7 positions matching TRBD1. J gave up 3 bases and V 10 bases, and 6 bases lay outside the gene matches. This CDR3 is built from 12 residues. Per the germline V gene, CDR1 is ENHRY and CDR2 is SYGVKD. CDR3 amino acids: CANSGTDYEQYF. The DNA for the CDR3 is TGTGCCAACTCGGGGACAGACTACGAGCAGTACTTC.

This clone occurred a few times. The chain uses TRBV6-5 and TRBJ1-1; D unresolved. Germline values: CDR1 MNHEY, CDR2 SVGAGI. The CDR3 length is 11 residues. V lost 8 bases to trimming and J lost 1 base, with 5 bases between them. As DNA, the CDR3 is TGTGCCAGCGCTACGAACACTGAAGCTTTCTTT. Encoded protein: CASATNTEAFF.

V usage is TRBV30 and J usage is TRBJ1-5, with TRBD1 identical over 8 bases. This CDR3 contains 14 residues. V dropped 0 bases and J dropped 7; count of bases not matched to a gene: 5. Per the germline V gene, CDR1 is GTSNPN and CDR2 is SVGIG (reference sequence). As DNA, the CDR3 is TGTGCCTGGAGTGTAGCAGGGGGCCAACAGCCCCAGCATTTT. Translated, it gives CAWSVAGGQQPQHF. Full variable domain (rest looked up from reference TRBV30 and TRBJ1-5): SQTIHQWPATLVQPVGSPLSLECTVEGTSNPNLYWYRQAAGRGLQLLFYSVGIGQISSEVPQNLSASRPQDRQFILSSKKLLLSDSGFYLCAWSVAGGQQPQHFGDGTRLSIL.

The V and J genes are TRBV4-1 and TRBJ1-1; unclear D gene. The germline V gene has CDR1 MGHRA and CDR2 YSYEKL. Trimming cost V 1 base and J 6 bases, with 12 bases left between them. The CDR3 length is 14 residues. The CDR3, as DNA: TGCGCCAGCAGCCAAGTCGTTAGTGTCGCTGAAGCTTTCTTT. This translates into CASSQVVSVAEAFF.

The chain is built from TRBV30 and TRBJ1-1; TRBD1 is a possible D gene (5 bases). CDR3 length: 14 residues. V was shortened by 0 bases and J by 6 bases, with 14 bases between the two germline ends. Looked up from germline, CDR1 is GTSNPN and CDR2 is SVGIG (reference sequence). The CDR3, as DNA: TGTGCCTGGAGTGTGGGCCGTAGAGGGGCTGAAGCTTTCTTT. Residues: CAWSVGRRGAEAFF.

The CDR3: CASSSYTGGFDEAFF. The CDR3 DNA sequence: TGCGCCAGCAGCTCGTACACAGGGGGTTTCGATGAAGCTTTCTTT. The rearrangement links TRBV5-1 to TRBJ1-1; 8 bases are shared with TRBD1. V was clipped by 3 bases and J by 7 bases; unmatched bases: 11. This CDR3 has 15 residues. The germline V gene has CDR1 SGHRS and CDR2 YFSETQ.

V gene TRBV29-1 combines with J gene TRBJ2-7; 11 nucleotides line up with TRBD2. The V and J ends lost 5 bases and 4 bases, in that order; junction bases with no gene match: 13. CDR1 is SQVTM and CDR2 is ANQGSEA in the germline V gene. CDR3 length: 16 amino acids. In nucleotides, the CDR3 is TGCAGCGTTCGGACGGGAAAGGGACTAGCGGCTTACGAGCAGTACTTC. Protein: CSVRTGKGLAAYEQYF.

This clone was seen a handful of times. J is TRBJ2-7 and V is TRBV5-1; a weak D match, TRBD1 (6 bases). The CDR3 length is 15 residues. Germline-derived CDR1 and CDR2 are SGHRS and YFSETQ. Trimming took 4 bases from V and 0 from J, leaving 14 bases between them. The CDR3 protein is CASSPQGLSSYEQYF. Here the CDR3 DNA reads TGCGCCAGCAGCCCACAGGGTCTGAGCTCCTACGAGCAGTACTTC.

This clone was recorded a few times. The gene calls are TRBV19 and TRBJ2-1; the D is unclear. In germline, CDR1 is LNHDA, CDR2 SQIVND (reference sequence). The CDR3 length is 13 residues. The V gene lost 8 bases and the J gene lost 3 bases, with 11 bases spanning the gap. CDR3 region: CASGLVGYNEQFF. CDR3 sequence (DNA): TGTGCCAGTGGTTTGGTAGGCTACAATGAGCAGTTCTTC.

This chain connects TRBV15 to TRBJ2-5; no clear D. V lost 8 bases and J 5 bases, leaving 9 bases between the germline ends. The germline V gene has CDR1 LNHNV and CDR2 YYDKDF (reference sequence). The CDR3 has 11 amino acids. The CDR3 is CATGVGETQYF. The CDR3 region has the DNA TGTGCCACCGGGGTGGGGGAGACCCAGTACTTC.

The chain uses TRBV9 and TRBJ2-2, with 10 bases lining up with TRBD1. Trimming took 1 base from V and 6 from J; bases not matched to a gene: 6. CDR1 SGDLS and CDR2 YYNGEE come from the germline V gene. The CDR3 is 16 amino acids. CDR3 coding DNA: TGTGCCAGCAGCGTAACGACAGGGGGCAGTGCCGGGGAGCTGTTTTTT. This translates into CASSVTTGGSAGELFF.

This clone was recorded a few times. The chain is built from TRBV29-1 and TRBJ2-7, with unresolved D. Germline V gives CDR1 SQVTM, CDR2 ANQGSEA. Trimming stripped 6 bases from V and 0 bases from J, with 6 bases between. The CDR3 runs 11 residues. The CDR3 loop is CSVGDSYEQYF. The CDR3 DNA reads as TGCAGCGTAGGCGACTCCTACGAGCAGTACTTC.

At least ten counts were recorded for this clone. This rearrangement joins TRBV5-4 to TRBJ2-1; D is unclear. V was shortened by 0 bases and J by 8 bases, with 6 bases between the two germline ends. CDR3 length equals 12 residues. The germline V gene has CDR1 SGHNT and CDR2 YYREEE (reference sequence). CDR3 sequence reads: CASSLEWDEQFF. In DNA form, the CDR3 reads TGTGCCAGCAGCTTGGAGTGGGATGAGCAGTTCTTC.

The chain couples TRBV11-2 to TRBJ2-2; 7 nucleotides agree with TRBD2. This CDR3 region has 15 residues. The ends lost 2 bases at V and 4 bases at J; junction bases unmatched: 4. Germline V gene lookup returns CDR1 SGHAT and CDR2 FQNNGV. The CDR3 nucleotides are TGTGCCAGCAGCTTAATCGGGGAGGGCACCGGGGAGCTGTTTTTT. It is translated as CASSLIGEGTGELFF. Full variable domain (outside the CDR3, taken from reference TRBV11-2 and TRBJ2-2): EAGVAQSPRYKIIEKRQSVAFWCNPISGHATLYWYQQILGQGPKLLIQFQNNGVVDDSQLPKDRFSAERLKGVDSTLKIQPAKLEDSAVYLCASSLIGEGTGELFFGEGSRLTVL.

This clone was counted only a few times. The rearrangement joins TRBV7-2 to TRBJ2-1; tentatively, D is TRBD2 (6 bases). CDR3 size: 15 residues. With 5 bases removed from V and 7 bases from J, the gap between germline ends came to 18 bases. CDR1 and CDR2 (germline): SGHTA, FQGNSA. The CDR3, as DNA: TGTGCCAGCAGCCCTTCGGGACTTTCTTGGAATGAGCAGTTCTTC. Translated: CASSPSGLSWNEQFF. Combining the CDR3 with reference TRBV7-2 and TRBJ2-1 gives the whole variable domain GAGVSQSPSNKVTEKGKDVELRCDPISGHTALYWYRQSLGQGLEFLIYFQGNSAPDKSGLPSDRFSAERTGGSVSTLTIQRTQQEDSAVYLCASSPSGLSWNEQFFGPGTRLTVL.

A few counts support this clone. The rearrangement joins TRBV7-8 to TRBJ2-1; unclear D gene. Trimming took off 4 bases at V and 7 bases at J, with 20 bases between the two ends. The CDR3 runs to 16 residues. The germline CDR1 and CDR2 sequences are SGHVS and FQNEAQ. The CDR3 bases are TGTGCCAGCAGCTCCTTCCGGGCCCCGGGTGGTAATGAGCAGTTCTTC. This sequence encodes CASSSFRAPGGNEQFF. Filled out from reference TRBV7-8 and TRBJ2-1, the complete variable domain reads GAGVSQSPRYKVAKRGQDVALRCDPISGHVSLFWYQQALGQGPEFLTYFQNEAQLDKSGLPSDRFFAERPEGSVSTLKIQRTQQEDSAVYLCASSSFRAPGGNEQFFGPGTRLTVL.

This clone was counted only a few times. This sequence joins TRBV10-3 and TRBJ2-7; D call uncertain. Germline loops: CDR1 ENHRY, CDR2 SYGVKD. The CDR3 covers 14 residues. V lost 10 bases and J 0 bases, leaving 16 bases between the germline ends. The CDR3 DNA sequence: TGTGCCACCTTTGCGGACCGCAGCTCCTACGAGCAGTACTTC. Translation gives CATFADRSSYEQYF.

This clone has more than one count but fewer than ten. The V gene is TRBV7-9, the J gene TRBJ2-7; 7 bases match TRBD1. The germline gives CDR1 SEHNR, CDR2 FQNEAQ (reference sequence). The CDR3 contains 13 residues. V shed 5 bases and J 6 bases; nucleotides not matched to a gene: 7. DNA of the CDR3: TGTGCCAGCAGCCCACTAAGGGGGCCCGAGCAGTACTTC. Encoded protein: CASSPLRGPEQYF.

The CDR3 spells CSVAGGQGYEQYF. CDR3 DNA: TGCAGCGTTGCCGGAGGGCAAGGATACGAGCAGTACTTC. The rearrangement uses TRBV29-1 and TRBJ2-7, with D maybe TRBD2 (6 bases). Germline V gene data show CDR1 as SQVTM and CDR2 as ANQGSEA. V was clipped by 4 bases and J by 4 bases, with 14 bases between them. The length of the CDR3 is 13 residues.